The 5 T cell receptor beta chains presented below share a single source sample, sequenced in a study of cytomegalovirus exposure and HLA in healthy donors. The PCR used 60 Vbeta and 13 Jbeta primers. Sequencing used immunoSEQ multiplex PCR; TCRdb keeps in-frame clones, though not all of them. The sample lists around 170,000 clones, 80% occurring once. The source material was PBMCs. These receptors all stem from a young woman in good health and CMV-seronegative.

The CDR3 bases are TGTGCCAGTCGACAGGGCAATGAGCAGTTCTTC. This translates into CASRQGNEQFF. The rearrangement joins TRBV2 to TRBJ2-1; 7 positions agree with TRBD1. The V gene end was trimmed by 9 bases and the J gene end by 6 bases; junction bases not matched to a gene: 2. CDR3 size: 11 residues. The germline CDR1 and CDR2 sequences are SNHLY and FYNNEI.

The chain uses TRBV27 and TRBJ1-6; 8 bases are a match to TRBD1. Germline trimming cut 6 bases from V and 9 bases from J; bases unmatched to any gene: 7. Per germline, CDR1 MNHEY and CDR2 SMNVEV (reference sequence). The CDR3 loop spans 14 amino acids. The CDR3 region is CASRHRGNASPLHF. The CDR3 DNA follows: TGTGCCAGCAGGCACAGGGGGAATGCTTCACCCCTCCACTTT.

The chain carries TRBV13 and TRBJ1-1, with D possibly matching TRBD1 (6 bases). Between the trimmed V and J ends, which lost 7 bases and 1 base, there was a span of 16 bases. CDR3 length: 15 amino acids. Germline V gene sequence: CDR1 PRHDT, CDR2 FYEKMQ (reference sequence). This CDR3 is CASNERGRGNTEAFF. CDR3 bases: TGTGCCAGCAACGAAAGGGGCAGGGGGAACACTGAAGCTTTCTTT.

The chain couples TRBV2 to TRBJ1-4; no clear D. The germline gives CDR1 SNHLY, CDR2 FYNNEI. With 3 bases removed from V and 0 bases from J, the gap between germline ends came to 11 bases. The CDR3 is 16 amino acids. The CDR3 region has the DNA TGTGCCAGCAGTGAGCGGAGTCTTGCAACTAATGAAAAACTGTTTTTT. Encoded protein: CASSERSLATNEKLFF.

This clone appeared a single time. The V gene is TRBV27, the J gene TRBJ1-2; unclear D gene. From germline, CDR1 is MNHEY and CDR2 SMNVEV (reference sequence). CDR3 size: 14 residues. Between the trimmed V and J ends, which lost 0 bases and 0 bases, there was a span of 5 bases. CDR3 in amino acids: CASSLSFANYGYTF. The DNA of the CDR3 is TGTGCCAGCAGTTTATCGTTCGCTAACTATGGCTACACCTTC.